What follows are 13 T cell receptor beta chains derived from one specimen sequenced in a study of CXCR3-negative and CXCR3-positive naive CD8 T cells. These receptors have no known antigen. With UMI labels, 5' RACE was used to prepare the TRB cDNA libraries. From its re-call of the 5' RACE reads, TCRdb lists each CDR3 protein once, without DNA. The specimen's table records 49,000 or so distinct CDR3 sequences. Regarding the study as a whole: For CXCR3-positive naive cells, TRB CDR3s were more hydrophobic than those of CXCR3-negative naive cells.

Sequencing was carried out using naive CXCR3+ CD8+ T cells from blood. Subset indicated: CD45RO-CCR7+CD27+CD95- naive CD8+ T cells expressing CXCR3 (TNR3+). All receptors come from a human donor in good health. Some clones in this sample may be carry-over from other donors' samples.

The chain combines TRBV12-3 or TRBV12-4 with TRBJ2-7; with no DNA, the TCRdb D assignment of TRBD1 cannot be verified. The length of the CDR3 is 14 residues. The CDR3 region is CASSYRQASYEQYF.

This chain uses TRBV12-3 or TRBV12-4 with TRBJ2-7; TCRdb selects TRBD2, and the lack of DNA leaves this call unchecked. This CDR3 comprises 13 residues. CDR3 protein: CASSPLQMYEQYF.

The chain joins TRBV28 to TRBJ2-1; absent DNA, TCRdb's TRBD1 call cannot be checked. From germline, CDR1 is MDHEN and CDR2 SYDVKM. The CDR3 is 14 residues long. The CDR3 is CASSRPNQGNEQFF.

The V call is TRBV12-3 or TRBV12-4, the J call TRBJ2-5; TCRdb names TRBD2, which stays unverified in the absence of DNA. This CDR3 has 14 residues. This CDR3 is CASSRPGGLETQYF.

The chain is built from TRBV29-1 and TRBJ2-7; lacking DNA, the TRBD1 call made by TCRdb goes unchecked. From germline, CDR1 is SQVTM and CDR2 ANQGSEA. The CDR3 runs to 12 residues. The CDR3 loop reads CSAVREPNEQYF.

The gene calls are TRBV12-3 or TRBV12-4 and TRBJ2-1; absent DNA, TCRdb's TRBD1 call cannot be checked. The CDR3 runs 15 residues. CDR3 region: CASSQWLRGIDEQFF.

This chain uses TRBV19 with TRBJ2-1; TCRdb reports TRBD1, a call that lacks DNA to check it against. The germline V gene encodes CDR1 LNHDA and CDR2 SQIVND (reference sequence). This CDR3 contains 14 residues. This CDR3 reads CASSTPDRGNEQFF.

The CDR3 loop reads CASSLTPGPNTGELFF. The chain is built from TRBV28 and TRBJ2-2; the TCRdb call, TRBD1, lacks DNA for checking. This CDR3 spans 16 amino acids. Germline CDR1 reads MDHEN; CDR2 reads SYDVKM. Drawing the rest from reference TRBV28 and TRBJ2-2, the complete variable domain is DVKVTQSSRYLVKRTGEKVFLECVQDMDHENMFWYRQDPGLGLRLIYFSYDVKMKEKGDIPEGYSVSREKKERFSLILESASTNQTSMYLCASSLTPGPNTGELFFGEGSRLTVL.

The chain joins TRBV12-3 or TRBV12-4 to TRBJ2-7; as DNA is missing, the TRBD1 call by TCRdb cannot be tested. This CDR3 comprises 12 residues. CDR3: CASSRRDYEQYF.

The chain recombines TRBV9 with TRBJ2-1; TCRdb designates TRBD1, a call that cannot be tested without DNA. Germline CDR1 is SGDLS and CDR2 is YYNGEE. The CDR3 has 15 residues. CDR3 residues: CASSVEGTDNNEQFF.

This chain uses TRBV20-1 with TRBJ1-5. Germline CDR1 and CDR2: DFQATT and SNEGSKA (reference sequence). The CDR3 is 13 residues long. CDR3 region: CSARLGGNQPQHF.

The rearrangement uses TRBV14 and TRBJ1-4; TCRdb selects TRBD1, and the lack of DNA leaves this call unchecked. This CDR3 is built from 15 residues. CDR1 is SGHDN, CDR2 FVKESK, per germline. The CDR3 loop reads CASSQEGRSNEKLFF.

V gene TRBV6-2 or TRBV6-3 combines with J gene TRBJ1-1; TCRdb lists TRBD1, though no DNA is available to test this call. The CDR3 is made up of 14 amino acids. The germline V gene encodes CDR1 MNHEY and CDR2 SVGEGT. The chain's CDR3 is CASSFRTALTEAFF.